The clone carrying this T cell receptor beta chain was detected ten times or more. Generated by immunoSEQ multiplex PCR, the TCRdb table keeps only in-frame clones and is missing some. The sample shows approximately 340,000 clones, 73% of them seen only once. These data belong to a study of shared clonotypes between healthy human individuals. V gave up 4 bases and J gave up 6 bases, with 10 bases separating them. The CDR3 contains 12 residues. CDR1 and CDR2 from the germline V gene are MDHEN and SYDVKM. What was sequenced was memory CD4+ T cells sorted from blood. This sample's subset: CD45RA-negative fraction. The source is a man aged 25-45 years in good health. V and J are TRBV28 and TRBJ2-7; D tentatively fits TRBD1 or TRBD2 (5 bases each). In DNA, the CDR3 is TGTGCCAGCAGTTCCGCCGGGGCCGAGCAGTACTTC. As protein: CASSSAGAEQYF.